The 20 T cell receptor beta chains below all came from one sample that was sequenced in a study of identical twins. Via MiXCR, TCRdb re-called the 5' RACE reads, giving one row per CDR3 protein. Of 1.5 million to 2 million distinct CDR3 sequences detected, roughly a third appear once; the ten largest clones hold 0.27%. The sample was cord blood. All receptors derive from a newborn girl in good health.

This chain links TRBV29-1 with TRBJ2-7, with 11 nucleotides matching TRBD1. The V segment lost 6 bases and the J segment 5 bases; nucleotides outside the gene matches: 12. CDR3 size: 15 residues. Germline lookup yields CDR1 SQVTM and CDR2 ANQGSEA. The CDR3 DNA is TGCAGCGTCGGAACGCGGACAGGGGGCAAGGACGAGCAGTACTTC. Its protein is CSVGTRTGGKDEQYF.

In this sample, this clonotype turned up many times. The rearrangement joins TRBV4-1 to TRBJ2-3; D perhaps matches TRBD1 (6 bases). In germline, CDR1 is MGHRA, CDR2 YSYEKL. The CDR3 contains 14 residues. Trimming stripped 5 bases from V and 2 bases from J, with 11 bases between. The CDR3 here is CASSRGTATDTQYF. CDR3 bases: TGCGCCAGCAGCAGGGGGACCGCCACAGATACGCAGTATTTT.

The chain is built from TRBV20-1 and TRBJ2-5, with 8 bases fitting TRBD1. Per germline, CDR1 DFQATT and CDR2 SNEGSKA (reference sequence). V gave up 5 bases and J gave up 11 bases; unmatched junction bases: 16. The CDR3 totals 14 residues. The CDR3 DNA reads as TGCAGTGCTTGGACAGGGAGGATATACAATGAGCAGTACTTC. Protein product: CSAWTGRIYNEQYF.

Comment on this clonotype: This may come from a read error, since a much larger clone is one base off. This sequence joins TRBV20-1 and TRBJ2-7, with TRBD2 matching over 11 bases. Germline-derived CDR1 and CDR2 are DFQATT and SNEGSKA (reference sequence). The CDR3 has 15 amino acids. The junction had 7 bases not matched to a gene; V was cut back by 1 base and J by 5 bases. The CDR3 here is CSARGKGTSGHEQYF. The CDR3 region has the DNA TGCAGTGCTAGAGGGAAAGGGACTAGCGGCCACGAGCAGTACTTC.

This chain connects TRBV5-1 to TRBJ2-5, with 10 bases matching TRBD2. This CDR3 comprises 16 residues. CDR1 is SGHRS and CDR2 is YFSETQ in the germline V gene. After removal of 2 bases from V and 11 bases from J, the junction contained 15 bases not matched to a gene. CDR3 sequence (DNA): TGCGCCAGCAGCTTTATTAGCGGGAGGAGTTACAATGAGCAGTACTTC. Residues: CASSFISGRSYNEQYF.

This clonotype has just a few counts. The chain recombines TRBV20-1 with TRBJ2-3; 7 bases fit TRBD2. The junction had 2 bases not matched to a gene; V was cut back by 1 base and J by 10 bases. The CDR3 spans 11 residues. From germline, CDR1 is DFQATT and CDR2 SNEGSKA (reference sequence). The CDR3 DNA follows: TGCAGTGCTAGAGCCCGGGAGGCGCAGTATTTT. It yields the protein CSARAREAQYF.

The chain joins TRBV20-1 to TRBJ2-7; 10 bases line up with TRBD1. V dropped 3 bases and J dropped 0; count of bases not matched to a gene: 5. The CDR3 consists of 15 residues. Germline-derived CDR1 and CDR2 are DFQATT and SNEGSKA (reference sequence). CDR3 in DNA: TGCAGTGCTAGGGGACAGGGGACCATCTCCTACGAGCAGTACTTC. Amino acids: CSARGQGTISYEQYF.

This clonotype turned up a few times. The V and J genes are TRBV20-1 and TRBJ2-5; 9 nucleotides agree with TRBD2. This CDR3 is built from 14 residues. V lost 3 bases, J lost 2 bases, and 4 bases stayed unmatched. Looked up from germline, CDR1 is DFQATT and CDR2 is SNEGSKA (reference sequence). The CDR3, as DNA: TGCAGTGCTAGCGGGACTAGCCGTCAAGAGACCCAGTACTTC. Its protein is CSASGTSRQETQYF.

This clonotype was detected only a few times. The V and J genes are TRBV6-5 and TRBJ2-7; either TRBD1 or TRBD2 may fit D (5 bases each). The CDR3 consists of 15 residues. V dropped 0 bases and J dropped 4 bases, with 13 bases sitting between them. Germline CDR1 reads MNHEY; CDR2 reads SVGAGI. The DNA of the CDR3 is TGTGCCAGCAGTTACTCGAAGGGACGGGTTTACGAGCAGTACTTC. This gives the protein CASSYSKGRVYEQYF.

The CDR3 DNA reads TGCAGTGCCCAGGGACAGGGTAATCCCTACGAGCAGTACTTC. Amino acid sequence: CSAQGQGNPYEQYF. The chain carries TRBV20-1 and TRBJ2-7; 9 positions match TRBD1. Germline V gene sequence: CDR1 DFQATT, CDR2 SNEGSKA (reference sequence). This CDR3 has 14 residues. Trimming cost V 6 bases and J 2 bases; bases outside gene matches: 8.

This clonotype was detected only once. This sequence joins TRBV21-1 and TRBJ2-5; TRBD2 is taken as the D call from the table, unchecked against the DNA. TRBV21-1 is tagged as a pseudogene. The CDR3 has 15 residues. CDR3 sequence: CASSKAGGGGETQYF. CDR3 nucleotide sequence: TGTGCCAGCAGCAAAGCAGGGGGAGGTGGAGAGACCCAGTACTTC.

There are a few counts of this clonotype. V gene TRBV20-1 combines with J gene TRBJ1-3; D call uncertain. Germline CDR1 reads DFQATT; CDR2 reads SNEGSKA (reference sequence). With 6 bases removed from V and 3 bases from J, the gap between germline ends came to 15 bases. This CDR3 is 14 amino acids long. The CDR3 spells CSAPSAGGGNTIYF. In DNA, the CDR3 is TGCAGTGCCCCGTCCGCAGGTGGTGGAAACACCATATATTTT.

The chain links TRBV11-2 to TRBJ2-2; TRBD2 aligns across 8 bases. Germline loops: CDR1 SGHAT, CDR2 FQNNGV. V gave up 5 bases and J gave up 6 bases; unmatched junction bases: 2. The CDR3 loop spans 13 amino acids. For the CDR3, the DNA is TGTGCCAGCAGCAAGCGGGAGTCCGGGGAGCTGTTTTTT. It translates to CASSKRESGELFF.

The DNA of the CDR3 is TGCGCCAGCAGCTTGAAGTTGACGACACCCTTGAATACCGGGGAGCTGTTTTTT. Protein product: CASSLKLTTPLNTGELFF. The V call is TRBV5-1, the J call TRBJ2-2; D gene unclear. V lost 1 base to trimming and J lost 5 bases, with 21 bases between them. The CDR3 sequence is 18 residues long. Germline V gene data show CDR1 as SGHRS and CDR2 as YFSETQ.

The chain links TRBV20-1 to TRBJ2-1; D perhaps matches TRBD2 (5 bases). The end of the DNA is better explained by TRBJ2-7, so the J call may be wrong. Germline V CDR1 and CDR2: DFQATT, SNEGSKA (reference sequence). This CDR3 region has 16 residues. CDR3 coding DNA: TGCAGTGCTAGAATGACTAACAAAGGCCCATACAATGAGCAGTACTTC. This gives the protein CSARMTNKGPYNEQYF.

This rearrangement joins TRBV29-1 to TRBJ1-2; D might be TRBD1 (6 bases). The CDR3 loop spans 15 amino acids. The germline gives CDR1 SQVTM, CDR2 ANQGSEA. Trimming left V 7 bases short and J 7 bases short, with 25 bases between. The CDR3 DNA reads TGCAGCGCTCCGACAGGAGGGGGGGAACCTCGTGGCTACACCTTC. It translates to CSAPTGGGEPRGYTF.

A note on this clonotype: Compared with germline, one end of the junction differs, possibly owing to a read error. This chain connects TRBV6-6 to TRBJ2-1, with 7 bases aligning to TRBD2. The end of the DNA is better explained by TRBJ2-7, so the J call may be wrong. There are 15 residues in the CDR3. CDR1 is MNHNY, CDR2 SVGAGI, per germline (reference sequence). Here the CDR3 reads CASSHNSGGGYEQYF. DNA for the CDR3: TGCGCCAGCAGCCATAATTCGGGAGGCGGCTACGAGCAGTACTTC.

The rearrangement joins TRBV29-1 to TRBJ1-1; 7 bases line up with TRBD1. CDR1 is SQVTM and CDR2 is ANQGSEA in the germline V gene. V lost 4 bases to trimming and J lost 5 bases; unmatched junction nucleotides: 4. The CDR3 spans 12 residues. The CDR3 coding sequence is TGCAGCGTTGGACAGGGAAGGACTGAAGCTTTCTTT. This encodes CSVGQGRTEAFF.

This chain links TRBV5-1 with TRBJ1-1, with 10 bases fitting TRBD1. V gave up 3 bases and J gave up 1 base; unmatched junction bases: 12. There are 18 residues in the CDR3. Per germline, CDR1 SGHRS and CDR2 YFSETQ. The CDR3 is CASSSAGTGVLGNTEAFF. In DNA, the CDR3 is TGCGCCAGCAGCTCGGCCGGGACAGGGGTATTAGGGAACACTGAAGCTTTCTTT.

This clonotype has ten or more counts. The chain joins TRBV4-1 to TRBJ1-2; TRBD1 matches at 8 bases. The germline gives CDR1 MGHRA, CDR2 YSYEKL. The CDR3 extends over 15 amino acids. After removal of 4 bases from V and 7 bases from J, the junction contained 11 bases not matched to a gene. The CDR3 sequence: CASSRQDRVKGGYTF. In DNA, the CDR3 is TGCGCCAGCAGCCGGCAGGACAGGGTGAAAGGTGGCTACACCTTC.